This T cell receptor beta chain comes out of a study of cytomegalovirus exposure and HLA in healthy donors. With respect to this clone: Its target is not known.

PCR involved 60 Vbeta and 13 Jbeta primers. Sequenced by immunoSEQ multiplex PCR; TCRdb stores in-frame clones only, minus some. The sample includes roughly 80,000 clones, just over 70% seen only once; the top ten take 4% to 5%. This CDR3 has 16 amino acids. Trimming removed 7 bases at V and 3 bases at J, with 17 bases between. In germline, CDR1 is SGHTS, CDR2 YDEGEE. Findings and caveats of the study: Earlier results showed most TCR beta V segments being productive about 87% or about 30% of the time.

The chain has TRBV5-8 and TRBJ2-6; TRBD2 might be the D (5 bases). The clonotype was recovered from a man aged 55 to 70 in good health and CMV-seropositive. Input material: PBMCs. The CDR3 DNA reads TGTGCCAGCGGGAGAGGAGGTCTCGGTGGGGCCAACGTCCTGACTTTC. Translated: CASGRGGLGGANVLTF.